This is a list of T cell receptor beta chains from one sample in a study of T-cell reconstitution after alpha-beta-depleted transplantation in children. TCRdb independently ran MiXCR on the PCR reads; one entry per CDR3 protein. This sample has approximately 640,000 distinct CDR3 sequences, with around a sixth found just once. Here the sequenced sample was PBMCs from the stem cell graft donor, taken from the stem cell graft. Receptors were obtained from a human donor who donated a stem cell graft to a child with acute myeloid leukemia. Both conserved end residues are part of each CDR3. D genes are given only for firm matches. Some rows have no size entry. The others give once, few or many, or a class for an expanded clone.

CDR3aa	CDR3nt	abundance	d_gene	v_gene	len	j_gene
CSAIQEGYGYTF	TGCAGTGCTATCCAAGAAGGCTATGGCTACACCTTC	many	-	TRBV20-1	12	TRBJ1-2
CSATSSNVLTF	TGCAGCGCTACCTCGTCCAACGTCCTGACTTTC	few	-	TRBV29-1	11	TRBJ2-6
CASSVLAGGYNEQFF	TGTGCCAGCAGCGTACTAGCGGGTGGCTACAATGAGCAGTTCTTC	many	TRBD2	TRBV7-2	15	TRBJ2-1
CASSPSVGGNTEAFF	TGTGCCAGCAGTCCGTCCGTGGGGGGGAACACTGAAGCTTTCTTT	many	-	TRBV27	15	TRBJ1-1
CSARLAGGASETQYF	TGCAGTGCTAGACTCGCCGGGGGGGCTTCAGAGACCCAGTACTTC	few	TRBD2	TRBV20-1	15	TRBJ2-5
CATSRGGGIYNEQFF	TGTGCCACCAGCAGAGGCGGGGGAATCTACAATGAGCAGTTCTTC	-	TRBD2	TRBV15	15	TRBJ2-1
CASSLGGVEGPDTQYF	TGTGCCAGCAGCTTAGGGGGGGTTGAGGGGCCAGATACGCAGTATTTT	many	-	TRBV7-2	16	TRBJ2-3
CSASTGTSSSYEQYF	TGCAGTGCCTCTACCGGGACATCGAGCTCCTACGAGCAGTACTTC	few	-	TRBV20-1	15	TRBJ2-7
CASSLVRQNEQFF	TGTGCCAGCAGCTTAGTCAGGCAGAATGAGCAGTTCTTC	-	-	TRBV7-9	13	TRBJ2-1
CASSPLGVKGIPEAFF	TGTGCCAGCAGCCCTTTGGGTGTCAAGGGGATACCTGAAGCTTTCTTT	many	-	TRBV5-6	16	TRBJ1-1
CSVEEGEQFF	TGCAGCGTTGAAGAGGGTGAGCAGTTCTTC	many	-	TRBV29-1	10	TRBJ2-1
CSARPRLSTDTQYF	TGCAGTGCTAGGCCTCGGCTTAGCACAGATACGCAGTATTTT	many	-	TRBV20-1	14	TRBJ2-3